This T cell receptor (beta chain) originates from a study of blood T cells in healthy people across ages. Overall study: With template switching, about one barcoded beta molecule was captured per two T cells.

PCR was performed a second time for roughly 6 to 12 cycles using a sample-barcoded 5' primer and a J-beta primer mix. TCRdb fed the 5' RACE reads into MiXCR, producing one record per CDR3 protein. The sample carries 850,000 to 1,300,000 distinct CDR3 sequences, 45% recorded once. Study results and limitations: Higher naive T cell percentage went strongly together with higher TCR beta diversity.

Germline V gives CDR1 ENHRY, CDR2 SYGVKD. V was pared by 7 bases and J by 4 bases, with 10 bases of the junction left unmatched. This CDR3 region has 15 residues. As concerns this clonotype: Its antigen is undetermined.

The chain employs TRBV10-3 and TRBJ2-1, with 7 positions matching TRBD1. The clonotype comes from a woman aged 60-75 years in good health. Sequenced material: blood. The CDR3 DNA reads TGTGCCATCACCGACCCGGGACAGACTTACAATGAGCAGTTCTTC. Protein: CAITDPGQTYNEQFF.